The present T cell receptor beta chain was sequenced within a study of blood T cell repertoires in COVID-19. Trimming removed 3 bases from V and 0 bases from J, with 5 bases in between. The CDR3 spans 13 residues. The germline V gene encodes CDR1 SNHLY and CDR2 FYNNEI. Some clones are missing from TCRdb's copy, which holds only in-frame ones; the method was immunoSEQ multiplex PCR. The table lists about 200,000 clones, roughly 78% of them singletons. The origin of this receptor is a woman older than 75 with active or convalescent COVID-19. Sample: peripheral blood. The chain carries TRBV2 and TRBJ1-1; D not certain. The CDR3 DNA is TGTGCCAGCAGTGATTCGGTGAACACTGAAGCTTTCTTT. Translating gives CASSDSVNTEAFF.